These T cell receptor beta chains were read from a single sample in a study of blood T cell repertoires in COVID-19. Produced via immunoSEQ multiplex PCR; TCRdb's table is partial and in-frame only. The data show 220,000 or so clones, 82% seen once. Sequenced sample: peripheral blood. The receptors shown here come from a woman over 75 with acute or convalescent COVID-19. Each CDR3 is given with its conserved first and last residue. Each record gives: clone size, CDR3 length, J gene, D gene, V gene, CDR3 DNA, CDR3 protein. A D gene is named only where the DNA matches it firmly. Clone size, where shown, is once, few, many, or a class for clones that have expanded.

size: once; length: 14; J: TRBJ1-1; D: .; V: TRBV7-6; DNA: TGTGCCAGCAGTCTTGTTACAGGTAACACTGAAGCTTTCTTT; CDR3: CASSLVTGNTEAFF
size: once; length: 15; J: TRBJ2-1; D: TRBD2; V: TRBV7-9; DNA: TGTGCCAGCAGCTTAGTGCAGGGAGGGAGGAATGAGCAGTTCTTC; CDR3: CASSLVQGGRNEQFF
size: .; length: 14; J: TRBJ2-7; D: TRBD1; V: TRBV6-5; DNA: TGTGCCAGCAGTTTTGGACAGGGGTTCTACGAGCAGTACTTC; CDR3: CASSFGQGFYEQYF
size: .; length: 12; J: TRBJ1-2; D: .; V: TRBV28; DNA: TGTGCCAGCAGTTTACCGGGTTTCGGCTACACCTTC; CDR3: CASSLPGFGYTF
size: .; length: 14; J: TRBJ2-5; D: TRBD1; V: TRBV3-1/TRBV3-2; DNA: TGTGCCAGCAGCCCGGGACAGGGAACAGAGACCCAGTACTTC; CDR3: CASSPGQGTETQYF
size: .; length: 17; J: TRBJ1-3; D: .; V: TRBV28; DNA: TGTGCCAGCAGATCCACTGCCGGCACAGGACCTGGAAACACCATATATTTT; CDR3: CASRSTAGTGPGNTIYF
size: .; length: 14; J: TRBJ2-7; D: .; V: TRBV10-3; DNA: TGTGCCATCAGTGAGTCGGGCAGACCCTACGAGCAGTACTTC; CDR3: CAISESGRPYEQYF
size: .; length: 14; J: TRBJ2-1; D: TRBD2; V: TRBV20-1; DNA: TGCAGTGCCAGTAGGCTAGCGGGGGGAGGGGAGCAGTTCTTC; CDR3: CSASRLAGGGEQFF
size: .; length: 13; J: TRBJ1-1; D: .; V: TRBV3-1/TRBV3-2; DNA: TGTGCCAGCAGCCTAAGGGGGGGGACTGAAGCTTTCTTT; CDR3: CASSLRGGTEAFF
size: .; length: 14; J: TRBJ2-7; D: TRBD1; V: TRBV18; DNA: TGTGCCAGCTCGGCCGGGACAGGAATGCGAGAGCAGTACTTC; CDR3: CASSAGTGMREQYF
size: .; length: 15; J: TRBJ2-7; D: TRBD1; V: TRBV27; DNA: TGTGCCAGCAGTCCCCTACAGGGGACCTCCTACGAGCAGTACTTC; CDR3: CASSPLQGTSYEQYF
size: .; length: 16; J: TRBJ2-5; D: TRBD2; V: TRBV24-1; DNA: TGTGCCACCAGTGATTTTGGACTAGCGGACCAAGAGACCCAGTACTTC; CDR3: CATSDFGLADQETQYF
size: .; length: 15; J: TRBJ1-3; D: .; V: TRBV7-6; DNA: TGTGCCAGCAGCTTAGGCGCCGGGGGTGGAAACACCATATATTTT; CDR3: CASSLGAGGGNTIYF
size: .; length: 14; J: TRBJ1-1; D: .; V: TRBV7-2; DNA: TGTGCCAGCAGCTTAAGAGGCGGGGCTACTGAAGCTTTCTTT; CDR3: CASSLRGGATEAFF
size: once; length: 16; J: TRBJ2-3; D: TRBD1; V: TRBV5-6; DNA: TGTGCCAGCAGCGACTCCGGGACAGGGGGCGCAGATACGCAGTATTTT; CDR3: CASSDSGTGGADTQYF
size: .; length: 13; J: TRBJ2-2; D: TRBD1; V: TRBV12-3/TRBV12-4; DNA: TGTGCCAGCCGGGACAGAGGGAACGGGGAGCTGTTTTTT; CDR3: CASRDRGNGELFF
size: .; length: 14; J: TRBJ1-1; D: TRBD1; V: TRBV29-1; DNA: TGCAGCGTTGAAGTGAGGCAGGGGGCGATGGAAGCTTTCTTT; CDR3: CSVEVRQGAMEAFF
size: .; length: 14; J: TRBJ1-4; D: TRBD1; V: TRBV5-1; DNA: TGCGCCAGCAGCGAGGGACAGGGGAAGGAAAAACTGTTTTTT; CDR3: CASSEGQGKEKLFF
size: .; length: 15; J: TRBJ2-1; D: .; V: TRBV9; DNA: TGTGCCAGCAGCGTAGCCCCTCGCGCCTACAATGAGCAGTTCTTC; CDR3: CASSVAPRAYNEQFF
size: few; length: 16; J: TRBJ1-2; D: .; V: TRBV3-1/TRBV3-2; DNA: TGTGCCAGCAGCCAAGTCCCCGGAGGGGTGGACTATGGCTACACCTTC; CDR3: CASSQVPGGVDYGYTF
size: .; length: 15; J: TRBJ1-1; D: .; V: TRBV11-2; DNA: TGTGCCAGCAGCTTAGTGGGGGGGAGCGGCACTGAAGCTTTCTTT; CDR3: CASSLVGGSGTEAFF
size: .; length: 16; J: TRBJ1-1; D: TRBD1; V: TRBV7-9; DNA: TGTGCCAGCAGCCGTCAAGAGGGCGGACAGGGACCGGAAGCTTTCTTT; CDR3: CASSRQEGGQGPEAFF
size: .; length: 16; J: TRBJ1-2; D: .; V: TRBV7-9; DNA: TGTGCCAGCAGCTTGATGGACAGCTGGACCAACTATGGCTACACCTTC; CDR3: CASSLMDSWTNYGYTF
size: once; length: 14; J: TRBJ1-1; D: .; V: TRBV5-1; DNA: TGCGCCAGCAGCTTCAGGATGGGGGGCACTGAAGCTTTCTTT; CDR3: CASSFRMGGTEAFF
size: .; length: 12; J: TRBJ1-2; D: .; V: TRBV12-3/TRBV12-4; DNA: TGTGCCAGCAGTTTATCTCGGGTTGGCTACACCTTC; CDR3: CASSLSRVGYTF
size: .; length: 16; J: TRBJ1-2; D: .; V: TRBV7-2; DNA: TGTGCCAGCAGCATGACAGTAGCCAATTCTAACTATGGCTACACCTTC; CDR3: CASSMTVANSNYGYTF
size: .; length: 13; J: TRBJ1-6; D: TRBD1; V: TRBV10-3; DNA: TGTGCCATCAGAGGGACAGATAATTCACCCCTCCACTTT; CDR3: CAIRGTDNSPLHF
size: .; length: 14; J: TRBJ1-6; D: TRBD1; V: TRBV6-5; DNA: TGTGCCAGCAAGCCGGGACAGGGCAATTCACCCCTCCACTTT; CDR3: CASKPGQGNSPLHF
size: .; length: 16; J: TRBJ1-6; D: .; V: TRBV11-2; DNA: TGTGCCAGCAGCTTAGATTATAGGGAGGGCAATTCACCCCTCCACTTT; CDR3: CASSLDYREGNSPLHF
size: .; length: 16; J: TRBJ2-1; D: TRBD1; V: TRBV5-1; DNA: TGCGCCAGCAGCCCGCGACAGGGGGTTTCCTACAATGAGCAGTTCTTC; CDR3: CASSPRQGVSYNEQFF
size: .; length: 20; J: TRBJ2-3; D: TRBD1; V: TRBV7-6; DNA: TGTGCCAGCAGCCGAAATAGGGGACAGCGAGGGGGCAGGGGCACAGATACGCAGTATTTT; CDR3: CASSRNRGQRGGRGTDTQYF
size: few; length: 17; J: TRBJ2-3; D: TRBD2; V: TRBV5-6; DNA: TGTGCCAGCAGCTTGGCCGGTTTGAGCGGGGGCACAGATACGCAGTATTTT; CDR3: CASSLAGLSGGTDTQYF
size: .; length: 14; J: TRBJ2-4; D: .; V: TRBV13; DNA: TGTGCCAGCAGCTCTAGACTAGCCAAAAACATTCAGTACTTC; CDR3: CASSSRLAKNIQYF
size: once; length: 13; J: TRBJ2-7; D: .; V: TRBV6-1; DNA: TGTGCCAGCAGTGAGCTTCGAGGGCTCGAGCAGTACTTC; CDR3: CASSELRGLEQYF
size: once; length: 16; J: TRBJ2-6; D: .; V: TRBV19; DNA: TGTGCCAGTAGCAAAGGACTGCTCTCTGGGGCCAACGTCCTGACTTTC; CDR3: CASSKGLLSGANVLTF
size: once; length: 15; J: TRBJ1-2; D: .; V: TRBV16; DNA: TGTGCCAGCAGCCAATTAGGGCAGGGGAGCGGAGGCTACACCTTC; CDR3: CASSQLGQGSGGYTF
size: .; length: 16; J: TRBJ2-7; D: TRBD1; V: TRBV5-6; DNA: TGTGCCAGCAGCTCCCCCCGACAGGGGGCCCCCTACGAGCAGTACTTC; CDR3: CASSSPRQGAPYEQYF
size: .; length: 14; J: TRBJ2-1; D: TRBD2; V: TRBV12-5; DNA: TGTGCTAGTGGTGTAGCGGGGCTCTACAATGAGCAGTTCTTC; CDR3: CASGVAGLYNEQFF
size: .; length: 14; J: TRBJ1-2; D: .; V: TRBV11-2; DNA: TGTGCCAGCAGCTTGGGGGGGTCGAACTATGGCTACACCTTC; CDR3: CASSLGGSNYGYTF
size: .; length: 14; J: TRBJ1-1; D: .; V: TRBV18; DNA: TGTGCCAGCTCACCACCAACGCGCACAGGGTCAGCTTTCTTT; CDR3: CASSPPTRTGSAFF
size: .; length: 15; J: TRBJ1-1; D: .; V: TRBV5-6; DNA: TGTGCCAGCAGTATACAGAGGGAGGTCTACCATGAAGCTTTCTTT; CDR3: CASSIQREVYHEAFF
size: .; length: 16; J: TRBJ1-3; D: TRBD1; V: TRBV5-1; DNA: TGCGCCAGCAGTTTGGACAGGGCCTTCTCTGGAAACACCATATATTTT; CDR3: CASSLDRAFSGNTIYF
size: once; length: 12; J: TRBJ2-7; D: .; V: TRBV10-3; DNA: TGTGCCATCAGCAGTAGGGGTGACGAGCAGTACTTC; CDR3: CAISSRGDEQYF
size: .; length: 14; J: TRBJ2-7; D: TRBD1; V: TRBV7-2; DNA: TGTGCCAGCAGCCGGGACAGGGTATCCTACGAGCAGTACTTC; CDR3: CASSRDRVSYEQYF
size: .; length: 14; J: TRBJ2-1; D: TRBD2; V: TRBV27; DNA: TGTGCCAGCAGTTTAAGCGGGGGGGCGAGGGAGCAGTTCTTC; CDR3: CASSLSGGAREQFF
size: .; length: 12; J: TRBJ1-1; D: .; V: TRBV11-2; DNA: TGTGCCAGCAGCTTTATGAACACTGAAGCTTTCTTT; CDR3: CASSFMNTEAFF
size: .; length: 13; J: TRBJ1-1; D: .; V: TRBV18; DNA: TGTGCCAGCTATATCATACAGGAATCTGAAGCTTTCTTT; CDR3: CASYIIQESEAFF
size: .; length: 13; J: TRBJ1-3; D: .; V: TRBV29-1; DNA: TGCAGCGTCCTCACCTTCACAGGGACATCCATATATTTT; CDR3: CSVLTFTGTSIYF
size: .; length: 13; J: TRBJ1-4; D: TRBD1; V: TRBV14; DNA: TGTGCCAGCAGCGACAGGGTTCGTGAAAAACTGTTTTTT; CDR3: CASSDRVREKLFF
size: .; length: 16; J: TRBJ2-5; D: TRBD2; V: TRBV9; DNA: TGTGCCAGCAGCCTCGGTGGCGGGGGACCTCAAGAGACCCAGTACTTC; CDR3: CASSLGGGGPQETQYF
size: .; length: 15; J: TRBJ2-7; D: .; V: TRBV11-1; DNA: TGTGCCAGCAGCTTAGCGGGGGCCGCTGTTGGTGAGCAGTACTTC; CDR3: CASSLAGAAVGEQYF
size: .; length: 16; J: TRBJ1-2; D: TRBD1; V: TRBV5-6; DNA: TGTGCCAGCAGCTTGCAGGGCCGACAGGGGAAATATGGCTACACCTTC; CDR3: CASSLQGRQGKYGYTF
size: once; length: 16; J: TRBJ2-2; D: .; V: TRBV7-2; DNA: TGTGCCAGCAGCCCTCAGACTAGGCTAAGGACCGGGGAGCTGTTTTTT; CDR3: CASSPQTRLRTGELFF
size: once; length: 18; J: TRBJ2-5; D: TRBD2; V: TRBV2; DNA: TGTGCCAGCAGGGACGGACTAGCGGGGGGGCCGTACCAAGAGACCCAGTACTTC; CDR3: CASRDGLAGGPYQETQYF
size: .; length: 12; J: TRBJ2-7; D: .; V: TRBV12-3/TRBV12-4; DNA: TGTGCCAGCAGTTTAAGAGGGTACGAGCAGTACTTC; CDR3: CASSLRGYEQYF
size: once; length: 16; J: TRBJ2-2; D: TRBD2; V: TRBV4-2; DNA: TGTGCCAGCAGCCCCTTTGCGGGGGGGCCTCCCGGGGAGCTGTTTTTT; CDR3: CASSPFAGGPPGELFF
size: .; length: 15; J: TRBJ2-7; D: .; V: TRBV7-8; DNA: TGTGCCAGCAGCTTAGCCGCGGGGGCTCCCTACGAGCAGTACTTC; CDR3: CASSLAAGAPYEQYF
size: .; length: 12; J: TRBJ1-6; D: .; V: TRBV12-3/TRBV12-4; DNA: TGTGCCAGCAGTCAAGACTTATTACCCCTCCACTTT; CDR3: CASSQDLLPLHF
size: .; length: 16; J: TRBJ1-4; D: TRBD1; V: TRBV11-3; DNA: TGTGCCAGCAGCTTTGAGGACAGGGCGGTTGGTGAAAAACTGTTTTTT; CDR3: CASSFEDRAVGEKLFF
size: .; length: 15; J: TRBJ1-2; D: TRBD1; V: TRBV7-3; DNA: TGTGCCAGCAGCGCCCGACAGGGTGCTAACTATGGCTACACCTTC; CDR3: CASSARQGANYGYTF